This TCR beta chain was captured in a study of T cells in Graves' hyperthyroidism and ophthalmopathy (dated by TCRdb to about 2019). About the study as a whole: TCR V-J signatures able to tell the groups apart were searched for in a discovery cohort of 95 or so patients, of whom fewer than 45 had Graves' ophthalmopathy and around 56 had stable Graves' hyperthyroidism. Prospective prediction of ophthalmopathy was tested in an independent validation cohort of about 19 hyperthyroidism patients and approximately 17 patients who later progressed to ophthalmopathy. The approximately 97 discovery patients were randomly divided into training and test sets at a 7:3 ratio. In roughly six Graves' hyperthyroidism patients, the study also compared T-cell repertoires from thyroid tissue with T-cell repertoires from blood. Once sampling was done, hyperthyroidism patients were given methimazole at a starting dose of 30 mg daily, whereas ophthalmopathy patients were given high-dose intravenous methylprednisolone. According to the paper, TCR Vbeta CDR3 sequencing was carried out on around 140 peripheral blood samples, which came from fewer than 50 ophthalmopathy, around 75 hyperthyroidism and approximately 17 progressor patients. Overall results and qualifications from the work: Sample size was not statistically predetermined, and investigators were not blinded to group allocation. Most expanded thyroid clonotypes (frequency above 0.001) were also detected in blood, a finding suggesting that blood repertoires may reflect thyroid immune responses. In validation, progression to ophthalmopathy was predicted by the model with roughly 71% sensitivity and 72.22% specificity, a median of 6.5 months before onset. Ophthalmopathy was separated from stable hyperthyroidism by a 13 V-J signature model, with 87.88% sensitivity and approximately 81% specificity obtained in cross-validation and 80%/75% obtained in testing.

Graves' hyperthyroidism was defined as stable when no progression to ophthalmopathy occurred over 18 months of follow-up. Hyperthyroidism patients were aged 18 to 65 years and newly diagnosed, with disease duration of less than 2 months. The study excluded patients with uncontrolled infections, other autoimmune diseases, pregnancy or lactation. Clinical symptoms, serum thyroxine and TRAb, thyroid ultrasound, and orbital computed tomography formed the basis for the diagnoses. Total RNA was extracted using Trizol reagent, and RNA quality was assessed on an Agilent 2100 Bioanalyzer. With regard to this clonotype: Its specific antigen is unknown. Base qualities were left out, and no much larger clone turns up one base away.

The TCR beta CDR3 regions were amplified from the RNA transcripts. The TCR CDR3 was subjected to a first round of RT-PCR using the HTBI primer set and the Qiagen OneStep RT-PCR kit. The libraries were constructed in a second round of multiplex PCR and then size-selected and purified. Paired-end sequencing of the libraries was performed with 100 bp reads on an Illumina HiSeq2000. For the original study's pipeline: SOAPnuke was used to process the raw data, removing reads that contained adapters or uncalled bases, had a mean Phred below 15, or lacked an exact match to the constant primer or identifier. High-quality paired reads were merged with COPE v1.2.5, and unique nucleotide sequences were defined as clonotypes. MiTCR v1.1 was used to align clonotypes to the IMGT TRBV, TRBD and TRBJ reference segments. Analysis was restricted to V-J combinations with a frequency above 0.0001, which covered roughly 99% of repertoires. The TCS score was defined as the ratio of F50 (clonal expansion) to E x V (chaos), calculated using BLOSUM62-based TCRdist between CDR3 peptides within each V-J. Welch's t-statistics and random forest reduced around 550 V-J features to 10 to 15, which were used in a naive Bayes classifier (R e1071). The Morisita-Horn index was used to measure how similar the thyroid and blood repertoires were. TCRdb trimmed the raw reads at Q25, called clones with MiXCR and kept productive beta chains. Every CDR3 protein is listed once, alongside the most common genes and DNA of its rows. The authors' filters were not applied to this entry. The table for this sample lists about 580,000 distinct CDR3 sequences; around 46% of them were counted only once. The leading ten clones occupy around 7.7% of the sample.

The germline V gene provides CDR1 SGDLS and CDR2 YYNGEE. CDR3 length: 13 amino acids, cysteine to phenylalanine. The CDR3 DNA has 39 bases and is translated from base 1. The germline ends are 9 bases apart after V is trimmed by 4 bases and J by 2 bases. The chain is assembled from TRBV9 and TRBJ2-5; matching of 5 bases hints at TRBD2 as the D gene. This TCR was sampled from a woman between 18 and 29 years old with Graves' hyperthyroidism. The sample was peripheral blood or thyroid tissue (not recorded which). CDR3 loop: CASSFLAQETQYF. The nucleotide sequence reads TGTGCCAGCAGCTTCCTAGCTCAAGAGACCCAGTACTTC. With all but the CDR3 taken from the reference TRBV9 and TRBJ2-5 genes, the full variable domain is: DSGVTQTPKHLITATGQRVTLRCSPRSGDLSVYWYQQSLDQGLQFLIQYYNGEERAKGNILERFSAQQFPDLHSELNLSSLELGDSALYFCASSFLAQETQYFGPGTRLLVL.